Each of the 27 T cell receptor beta chains below was sequenced from the same sample in a study of cytomegalovirus exposure and HLA in healthy donors. Assay: immunoSEQ multiplex PCR; the TCRdb copy retains only in-frame clones and omits some. The sample lists about 130,000 clones, 88% occurring once. The sequenced sample consisted of PBMCs. These receptors were taken from a man aged 30 to 45 in good health and CMV-seronegative.

The rearrangement joins TRBV2 to TRBJ2-5; 9 bases map to TRBD2. This CDR3 spans 15 amino acids. V lost 6 bases to trimming and J lost 2 bases; unmatched junction nucleotides: 7. Germline values: CDR1 SNHLY, CDR2 FYNNEI. The CDR3 region has the DNA TGTGCCAGCAGGCCGGGACTAGCAATTCAAGAGACCCAGTACTTC. Its translation is CASRPGLAIQETQYF.

The chain recombines TRBV7-2 with TRBJ2-6; D remains unclear. Germline V gene sequence: CDR1 SGHTA, CDR2 FQGNSA. The CDR3 contains 17 residues. The V gene lost 1 base and the J gene lost 0 bases, with 10 bases spanning the gap. The CDR3 nucleotides read TGTGCCAGCAGCTTAGTATTCGGTCCCTCTGGGGCCAACGTCCTGACTTTC. As protein: CASSLVFGPSGANVLTF.

This chain uses TRBV18 with TRBJ1-2; perhaps TRBD1 as D (5 bases). Germline V CDR1 and CDR2: KGHSH, LQKENI. The CDR3 totals 15 residues. The V end lost 3 bases, the J end lost 7 bases, and 18 bases lay between the germline ends. Here the CDR3 DNA reads TGTGCCAGCTCACCCCCCCCGGGGGGGGGAGTTGGCTACACCTTC. Translation: CASSPPPGGGVGYTF.

This clone was seen just once. This sequence joins TRBV11-3 and TRBJ1-2, with D uncertain. The CDR3 has 13 residues. In germline, CDR1 is SGHNT, CDR2 YENEEA. Trimming took off 1 base at V and 5 bases at J, with 8 bases between the two ends. The CDR3 spells CASSLVQPYGYTF. The CDR3 coding sequence is TGTGCCAGCAGCTTAGTACAGCCTTATGGCTACACCTTC.

The CDR3 loop is CASSYTTTDTQYF. For the CDR3, the DNA is TGTGCCAGCAGTTACACCACTACAGATACGCAGTATTTT. The chain employs TRBV6-5 and TRBJ2-3; D unresolved. The CDR3 loop spans 13 amino acids. Germline CDR1 reads MNHEY; CDR2 reads SVGAGI. V was clipped by 2 bases and J by 3 bases, with 6 bases between them.

The chain couples TRBV6-6 to TRBJ1-3, with D unclear. Per the germline V gene, CDR1 is MNHNY and CDR2 is SVGAGI (reference sequence). CDR3 length equals 15 residues. V shed 6 bases and J shed 8 bases, with 20 bases lying between them. The CDR3 here is CASSRTMAGFDTIYF. In DNA form, the CDR3 reads TGTGCCAGCAGCCGTACAATGGCGGGGTTTGACACCATATATTTT.

This chain connects TRBV30 to TRBJ2-5; TRBD2 is a possible D gene (6 bases). This CDR3 has 14 amino acids. Trimming left V 3 bases short and J 2 bases short, with 13 bases between. Germline-derived CDR1 and CDR2 are GTSNPN and SVGIG (reference sequence). This chain's CDR3 is CAWRLGGGQETQYF. In nucleotides, the CDR3 is TGTGCCTGGAGACTGGGTGGGGGGCAAGAGACCCAGTACTTC.

This chain links TRBV6-5 with TRBJ2-7, with a possible D match to TRBD1 (6 bases). There are 13 residues in the CDR3. With 5 bases removed from V and 3 bases from J, the gap between germline ends came to 11 bases. The V gene's germline CDR1 is MNHEY and CDR2 SVGAGI. In DNA, the CDR3 is TGTGCCAGCAGTAGGACAGACTACTACGAGCAGTACTTC. It is translated as CASSRTDYYEQYF.

The gene calls are TRBV27 and TRBJ2-1; 8 bases line up with TRBD2. Germline V gene sequence: CDR1 MNHEY, CDR2 SMNVEV (reference sequence). V shed 5 bases, J shed 8 bases, and the junction held 8 bases outside the gene matches. CDR3 length equals 14 residues. The CDR3 DNA sequence: TGTGCCAGCAGTCTCCGACCGGGGGGGGATGAGCAGTTCTTC. It yields the protein CASSLRPGGDEQFF.

The chain recombines TRBV19 with TRBJ1-1, with TRBD1 as a possible D gene (5 bases). V lost 10 bases, J lost 10 bases, and 22 bases lay in between. Looked up from germline, CDR1 is LNHDA and CDR2 is SQIVND (reference sequence). The CDR3 runs to 13 residues. The CDR3 is CATRKQGPVGAFF. In nucleotides, the CDR3 is TGTGCCACCAGAAAGCAGGGTCCGGTAGGAGCTTTCTTT.

This sequence joins TRBV30 and TRBJ2-7; 8 nucleotides align to TRBD1. After removal of 3 bases from V and 3 bases from J, the junction contained 4 bases not matched to a gene. The CDR3 spans 13 residues. The germline V gene has CDR1 GTSNPN and CDR2 SVGIG (reference sequence). The CDR3 protein is CAWRGTGLYEQYF. CDR3 sequence (DNA): TGTGCCTGGAGGGGGACAGGCCTCTACGAGCAGTACTTC.

This chain connects TRBV20-1 to TRBJ2-7, with 7 nucleotides matching TRBD2. Germline V gives CDR1 DFQATT, CDR2 SNEGSKA (reference sequence). Trimming cost V 4 bases and J 4 bases; bases outside gene matches: 1. CDR3 length equals 11 residues. The CDR3 DNA follows: TGCAGTGCTACTAGCGGATACGAGCAGTACTTC. Its protein product is CSATSGYEQYF.

The chain links TRBV9 to TRBJ1-5; D is perhaps TRBD1 (6 bases). Trimming pared 0 bases from V and 6 bases from J, leaving 16 bases between. Germline CDR1 reads SGDLS; CDR2 reads YYNGEE. The CDR3 runs 16 residues. In DNA, the CDR3 is TGTGCCAGCAGCGTAGACTGGGGGGGCGCAAGTCAGCCCCAGCATTTT. Its translation: CASSVDWGGASQPQHF.

This rearrangement joins TRBV7-8 to TRBJ1-2; D is possibly TRBD1 (6 bases). Germline values: CDR1 SGHVS, CDR2 FQNEAQ. V lost 4 bases and J 5 bases, leaving 14 bases between the germline ends. This CDR3 is 14 amino acids long. CDR3 nucleotides: TGTGCCAGCAGCTCTAGAGGGGGAGAATATGGCTACACCTTC. Encoded protein: CASSSRGGEYGYTF.

This rearrangement joins TRBV29-1 to TRBJ1-1; no clear D. This CDR3 region has 14 residues. V was cut by 4 bases and J by 4 bases, with 16 bases left in between. Germline assignment: CDR1 SQVTM and CDR2 ANQGSEA. The CDR3 nucleotides read TGCAGCGTTGTCTTACACGAGCCGGGCACTGAAGCTTTCTTT. This translates into CSVVLHEPGTEAFF.

The chain uses TRBV5-4 and TRBJ1-6; 7 bases align to TRBD1. Germline V gives CDR1 SGHNT, CDR2 YYREEE (reference sequence). Trimming removed 3 bases from V and 7 bases from J; junction bases left unmatched: 7. The CDR3 runs 15 residues. DNA of the CDR3: TGTGCCAGCAGCTACCCGGGACAGCTAAATTCACCCCTCCACTTT. Residues: CASSYPGQLNSPLHF.

This clone was seen a single time. The rearrangement joins TRBV5-1 to TRBJ1-2; 11 bases agree with TRBD1. Germline lookup yields CDR1 SGHRS and CDR2 YFSETQ. This CDR3 comprises 16 residues. J was trimmed by 0 bases and V by 3 bases; bases with no gene match: 4. The CDR3 DNA reads as TGCGCCAGCAGCTCCGGGACAGGGGGTTCTAACTATGGCTACACCTTC. Amino acid sequence: CASSSGTGGSNYGYTF.

The V call is TRBV5-4, the J call TRBJ1-5, with D possibly TRBD1 on 5 matching bases. V lost 1 base to trimming and J lost 4 bases, with 9 bases between them. The CDR3 consists of 14 residues. CDR1 is SGHNT and CDR2 is YYREEE in the germline V gene (reference sequence). The CDR3 sequence is CASSLQGRNQPQHF. CDR3 DNA: TGTGCCAGCAGCTTGCAGGGCCGTAATCAGCCCCAGCATTTT.

This chain connects TRBV6-5 to TRBJ2-3; D might be TRBD1 (6 bases). Germline values: CDR1 MNHEY, CDR2 SVGAGI. This CDR3 has 13 residues. Trimming shortened V by 6 bases and J by 4 bases, and 11 bases separated the two germline ends. The CDR3 bases are TGTGCCAGCAGCCGACGGACAGCAGATACGCAGTATTTT. It codes for CASSRRTADTQYF.

The CDR3 DNA reads as TGCGCCAGCAGCGTGGGACGGGGCGGGGGTGAGACCCAGTACTTC. Its translation is CASSVGRGGGETQYF. V is TRBV5-1 and J is TRBJ2-5, with 7 bases that match TRBD2. Per the germline V gene, CDR1 is SGHRS and CDR2 is YFSETQ. This CDR3 comprises 15 residues. With V trimmed by 4 bases and J by 5 bases, 11 bases remained unmatched.

The V gene is TRBV19, the J gene TRBJ2-7, with D unresolved. This CDR3 has 13 amino acids. CDR1 LNHDA and CDR2 SQIVND come from the germline V gene (reference sequence). Trimming left V 2 bases short and J 3 bases short, with 8 bases between. The CDR3 DNA reads TGTGCCAGTAGTATAAGGCGGAGCTACGAGCAGTACTTC. Its protein product is CASSIRRSYEQYF.

V is TRBV6-5 and J is TRBJ1-1; TRBD1 agrees at 7 bases. The V gene's germline CDR1 is MNHEY and CDR2 SVGAGI. The CDR3 loop spans 14 amino acids. The junction had 9 bases not matched to a gene; V was cut back by 6 bases and J by 5 bases. CDR3 protein: CASRRRQGGTEAFF. The CDR3 bases are TGTGCCAGCAGAAGACGACAGGGTGGGACTGAAGCTTTCTTT.

This clone came up once. The chain combines TRBV19 with TRBJ1-3; tentatively, D is TRBD1 (6 bases). In germline, CDR1 is LNHDA, CDR2 SQIVND (reference sequence). CDR3 length equals 14 residues. V was trimmed by 6 bases and J by 7 bases, leaving 16 bases between them. The chain's CDR3 is CASRVTRQANTIYF. The CDR3 DNA is TGTGCCAGTAGGGTCACCCGACAGGCGAACACCATATATTTT.

The chain couples TRBV6-5 to TRBJ1-4; D ambiguous. The CDR3 sequence is 14 residues long. The germline CDR1 and CDR2 sequences are MNHEY and SVGAGI. V gave up 2 bases and J gave up 4 bases, with 8 bases separating them. The CDR3 bases are TGTGCCAGCAGTTACGGAGGGAGTAATGAAAAACTGTTTTTT. This sequence encodes CASSYGGSNEKLFF.

The chain recombines TRBV28 with TRBJ2-7; 9 bases map to TRBD1. The CDR3 consists of 12 residues. V was clipped by 10 bases and J by 1 base; unmatched bases: 2. Germline V gene sequence: CDR1 MDHEN, CDR2 SYDVKM. This chain's CDR3 is CATGTGSYEQYF. For the CDR3, the DNA is TGTGCCACCGGGACAGGGTCCTACGAGCAGTACTTC.

This clone has more than one count but fewer than ten. Sequence at one end of the junction differs from germline and may be a read error. The rearrangement joins TRBV2 to TRBJ1-4; the D is unclear. In germline, CDR1 is SNHLY, CDR2 FYNNEI. The CDR3 extends over 10 amino acids. The CDR3 region has the DNA TGTGCCAGCAGTGGAACGGGAAGGGTTTTT. This encodes CASSGTGRVF.

The chain carries TRBV27 and TRBJ2-7; 8 positions match TRBD1. The germline CDR1 and CDR2 sequences are MNHEY and SMNVEV (reference sequence). With V trimmed by 8 bases and J by 0 bases, 6 bases remained unmatched. The CDR3 totals 14 residues. The chain's CDR3 is CASGWGQDSYEQYF. CDR3 nucleotides: TGTGCCAGCGGATGGGGACAGGACTCCTACGAGCAGTACTTC.